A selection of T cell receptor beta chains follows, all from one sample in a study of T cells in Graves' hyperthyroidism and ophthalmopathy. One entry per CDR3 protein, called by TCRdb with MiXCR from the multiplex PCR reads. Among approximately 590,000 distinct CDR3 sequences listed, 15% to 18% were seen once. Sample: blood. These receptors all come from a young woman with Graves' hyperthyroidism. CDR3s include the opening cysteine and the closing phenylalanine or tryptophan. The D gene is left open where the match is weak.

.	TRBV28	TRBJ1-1	CASSSHDRFEAFF
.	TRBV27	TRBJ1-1	CASSFGTPRGEAFF
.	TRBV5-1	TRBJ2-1	CASSVGGGLYNEQFF
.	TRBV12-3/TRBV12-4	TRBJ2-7	CASTSGETGAYEQYF
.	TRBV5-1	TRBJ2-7	CASSLAQGTNSYEQYF
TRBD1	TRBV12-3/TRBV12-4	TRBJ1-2	CASRAGTGLNYGYTF
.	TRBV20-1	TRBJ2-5	CSARDASGGHPGETQYF
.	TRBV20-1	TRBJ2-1	CSAIPLALNNEQFF
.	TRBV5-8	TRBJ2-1	CASHIPIGYEQFF
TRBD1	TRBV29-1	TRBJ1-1	CSVLHRDRGTEAFF
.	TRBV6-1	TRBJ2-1	CASSETPYPDNEQFF
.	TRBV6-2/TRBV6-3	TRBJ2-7	CASSYSGTSYEQYF
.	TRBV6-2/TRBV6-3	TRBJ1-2	CASSHGSAVMGYTF
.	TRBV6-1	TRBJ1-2	CASRKGQTTYGYTF
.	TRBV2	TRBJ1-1	CASRFGGNTEAFF
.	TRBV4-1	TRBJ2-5	CASSQGIRGGQETQYF
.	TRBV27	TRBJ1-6	CASSTFRAVYNSPLHF
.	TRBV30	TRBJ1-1	CAWMGSANTEAFF
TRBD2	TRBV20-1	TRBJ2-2	CSARAGTSGNTGELFF
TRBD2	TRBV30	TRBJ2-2	CAWSLAGANTGELFF
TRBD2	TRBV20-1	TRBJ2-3	CSDPTRGGSPDTQYF
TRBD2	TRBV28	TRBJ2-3	CASSPTTGGITDTQYF
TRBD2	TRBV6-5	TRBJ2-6	CASSYTAGSGTTVGANVLTF
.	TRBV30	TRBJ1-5	CAWSVKGHQPQHF
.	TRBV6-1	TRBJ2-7	CASSEAHWGVSSYEQYF
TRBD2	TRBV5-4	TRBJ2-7	CASSLTLAALGEPYF
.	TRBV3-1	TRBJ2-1	CASSRGFGSSYNEQFF
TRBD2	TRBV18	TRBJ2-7	CASSSSGGLEQYF
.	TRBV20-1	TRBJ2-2	CSARGPGDYTGELFF
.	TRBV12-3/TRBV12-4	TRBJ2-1	CASSLTRGSYNEQFF
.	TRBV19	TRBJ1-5	CASSIEAGYGNQPQHF
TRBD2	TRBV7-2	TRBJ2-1	CASSLDGGRKYNEQFF
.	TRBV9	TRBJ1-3	CASSVTPGSGNTIYF
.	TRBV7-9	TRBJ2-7	CASSLAPRGQNYEQYF
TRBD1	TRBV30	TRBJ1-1	CAWTPPTTGPFF
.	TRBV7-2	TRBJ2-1	CASSHGGAPEYNEQFF
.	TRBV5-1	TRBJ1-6	CASSLPGDSPLHF
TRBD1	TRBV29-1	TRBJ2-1	CSVARQGIINEQFF
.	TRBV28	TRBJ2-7	CASSLSVGHYEQYF
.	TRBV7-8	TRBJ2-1	CASSHIRSSYNEQFF
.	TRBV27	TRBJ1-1	CASSLSARTKAFF
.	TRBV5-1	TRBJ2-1	CASSLEGGSEQFF
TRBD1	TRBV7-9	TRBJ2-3	CASSSRDRAGDTQYF
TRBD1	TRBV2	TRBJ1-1	CASSRQGVGTEAFF
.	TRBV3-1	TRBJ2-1	CASSPWGAARGQFF
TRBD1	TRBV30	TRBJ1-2	CAWSGTANYGYTF
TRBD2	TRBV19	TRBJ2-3	CASSIGLAGGGNTQYF
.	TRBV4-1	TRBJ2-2	CASSGIGVAGELFF
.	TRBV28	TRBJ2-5	CASSPAARASRETQYF
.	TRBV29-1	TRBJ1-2	CSVDLNYGYTF
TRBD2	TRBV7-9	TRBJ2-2	CASSLVGGRTTGELFF
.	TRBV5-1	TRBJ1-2	CASSSGTINYGYTF
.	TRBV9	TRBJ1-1	CASSVDSGTNTEAFF
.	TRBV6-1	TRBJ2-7	CASSEATGDPYEQYF
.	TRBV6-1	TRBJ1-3	CASTGGAYSGNTIYF
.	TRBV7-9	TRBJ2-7	CASSFSTGEAVYEQYF
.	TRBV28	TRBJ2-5	CASSPRGTLEETQYF
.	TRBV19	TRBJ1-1	CASSIDPRLNTEAFF
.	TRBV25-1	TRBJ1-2	CASSERATGRGGYTF